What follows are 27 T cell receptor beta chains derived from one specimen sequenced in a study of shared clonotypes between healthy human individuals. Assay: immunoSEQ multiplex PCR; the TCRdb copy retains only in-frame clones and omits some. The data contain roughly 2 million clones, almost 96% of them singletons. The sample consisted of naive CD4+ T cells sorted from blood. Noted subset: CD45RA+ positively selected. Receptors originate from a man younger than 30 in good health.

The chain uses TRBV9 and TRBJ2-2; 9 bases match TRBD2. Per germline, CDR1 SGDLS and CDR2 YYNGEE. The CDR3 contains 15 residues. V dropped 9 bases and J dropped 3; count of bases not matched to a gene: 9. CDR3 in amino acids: CATSTSGLDTGELFF. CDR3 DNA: TGTGCCACCTCTACTAGCGGGTTAGACACCGGGGAGCTGTTTTTT. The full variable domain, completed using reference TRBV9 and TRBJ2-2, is DSGVTQTPKHLITATGQRVTLRCSPRSGDLSVYWYQQSLDQGLQFLIQYYNGEERAKGNILERFSAQQFPDLHSELNLSSLELGDSALYFCATSTSGLDTGELFFGEGSRLTVL.

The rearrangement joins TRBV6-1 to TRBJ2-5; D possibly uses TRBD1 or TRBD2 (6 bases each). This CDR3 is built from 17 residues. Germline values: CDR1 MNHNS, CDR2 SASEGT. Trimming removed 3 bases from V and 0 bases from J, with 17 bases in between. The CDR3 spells CASSDSNTGRYQETQYF. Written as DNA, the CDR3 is TGTGCCAGCAGTGATTCGAATACAGGGAGGTACCAAGAGACCCAGTACTTC.

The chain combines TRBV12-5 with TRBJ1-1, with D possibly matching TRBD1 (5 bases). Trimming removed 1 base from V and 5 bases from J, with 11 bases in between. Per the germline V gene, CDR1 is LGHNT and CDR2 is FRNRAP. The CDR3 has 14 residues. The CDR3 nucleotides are TGTGCTAGTGGTTTGGAGTCAGGGTGGACTGAAGCTTTCTTT. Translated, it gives CASGLESGWTEAFF.

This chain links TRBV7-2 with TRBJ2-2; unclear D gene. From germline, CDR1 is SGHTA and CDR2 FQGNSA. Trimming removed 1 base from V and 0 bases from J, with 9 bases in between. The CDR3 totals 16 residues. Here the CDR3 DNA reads TGTGCCAGCAGCTTAGAGGTGTCAGCGAACACCGGGGAGCTGTTTTTT. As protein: CASSLEVSANTGELFF.

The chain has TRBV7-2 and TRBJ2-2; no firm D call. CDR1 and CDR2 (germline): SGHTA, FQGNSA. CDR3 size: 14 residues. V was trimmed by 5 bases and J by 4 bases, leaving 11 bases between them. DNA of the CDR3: TGTGCCAGCAGCCCGAGCTCGGGCACCGGGGAGCTGTTTTTT. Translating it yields CASSPSSGTGELFF.

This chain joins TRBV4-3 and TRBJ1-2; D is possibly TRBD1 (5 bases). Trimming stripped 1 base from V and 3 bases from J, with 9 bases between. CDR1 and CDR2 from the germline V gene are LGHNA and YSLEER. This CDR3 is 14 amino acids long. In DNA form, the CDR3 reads TGCGCCAGCAGCCAAGTGGGGACCGACTATGGCTACACCTTC. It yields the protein CASSQVGTDYGYTF.

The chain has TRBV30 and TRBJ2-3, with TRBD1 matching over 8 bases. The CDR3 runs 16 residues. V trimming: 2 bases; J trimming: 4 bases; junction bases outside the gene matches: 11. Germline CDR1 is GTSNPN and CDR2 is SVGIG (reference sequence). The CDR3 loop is CAWSTPGRGRSDTQYF. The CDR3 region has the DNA TGTGCCTGGAGTACGCCCGGCAGGGGGCGCTCAGATACGCAGTATTTT.

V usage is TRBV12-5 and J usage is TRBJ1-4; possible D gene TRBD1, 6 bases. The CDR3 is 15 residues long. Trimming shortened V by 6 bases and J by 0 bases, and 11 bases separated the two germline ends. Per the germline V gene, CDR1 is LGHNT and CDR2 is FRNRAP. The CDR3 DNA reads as TGTGCTAGTGGAACAGGGCCTGCAACTAATGAAAAACTGTTTTTT. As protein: CASGTGPATNEKLFF.

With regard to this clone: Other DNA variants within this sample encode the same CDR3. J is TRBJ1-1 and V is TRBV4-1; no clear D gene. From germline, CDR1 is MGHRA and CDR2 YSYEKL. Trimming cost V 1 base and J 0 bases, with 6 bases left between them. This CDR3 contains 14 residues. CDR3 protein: CASSQGNLNTEAFF. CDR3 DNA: TGCGCCAGCAGCCAAGGAAATCTGAACACTGAAGCTTTCTTT.

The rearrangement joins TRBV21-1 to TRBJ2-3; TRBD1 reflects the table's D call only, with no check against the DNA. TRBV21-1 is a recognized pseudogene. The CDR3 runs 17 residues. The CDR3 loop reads CASRPVRGQGSPDTQYF. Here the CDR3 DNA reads TGTGCCAGCAGACCGGTCCGAGGACAGGGGTCCCCAGATACGCAGTATTTT.

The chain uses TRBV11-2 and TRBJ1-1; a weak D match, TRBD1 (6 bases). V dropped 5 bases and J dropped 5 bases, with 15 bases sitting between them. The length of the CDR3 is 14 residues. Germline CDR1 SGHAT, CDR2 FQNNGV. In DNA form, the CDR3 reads TGTGCCAGCAGCCAACAGGGTGGTGGGACTGAAGCTTTCTTT. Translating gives CASSQQGGGTEAFF.

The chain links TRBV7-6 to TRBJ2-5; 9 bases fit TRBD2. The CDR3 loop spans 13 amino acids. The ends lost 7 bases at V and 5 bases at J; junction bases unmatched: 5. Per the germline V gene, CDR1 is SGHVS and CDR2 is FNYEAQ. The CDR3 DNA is TGTGCCAGCACCATAGCGGGAGTTGAGACCCAGTACTTC. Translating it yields CASTIAGVETQYF. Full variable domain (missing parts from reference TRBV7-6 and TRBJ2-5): GAGVSQSPRYKVTKRGQDVALRCDPISGHVSLYWYRQALGQGPEFLTYFNYEAQQDKSGLPNDRFSAERPEGSISTLTIQRTEQRDSAMYRCASTIAGVETQYFGPGTRLLVL.

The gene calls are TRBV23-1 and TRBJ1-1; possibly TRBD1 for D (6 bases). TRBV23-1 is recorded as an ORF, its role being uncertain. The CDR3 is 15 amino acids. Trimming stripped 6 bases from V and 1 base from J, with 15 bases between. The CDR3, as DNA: TGCGCCAGCAGACACCACAGGGAATCGAACACTGAAGCTTTCTTT. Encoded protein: CASRHHRESNTEAFF.

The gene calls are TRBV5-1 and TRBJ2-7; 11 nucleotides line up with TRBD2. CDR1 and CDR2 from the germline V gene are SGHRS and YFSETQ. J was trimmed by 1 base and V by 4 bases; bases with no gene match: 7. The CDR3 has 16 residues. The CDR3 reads CASSRSGTSGSYEQYF. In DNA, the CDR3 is TGCGCCAGCAGCCGATCGGGGACTAGCGGATCCTACGAGCAGTACTTC.

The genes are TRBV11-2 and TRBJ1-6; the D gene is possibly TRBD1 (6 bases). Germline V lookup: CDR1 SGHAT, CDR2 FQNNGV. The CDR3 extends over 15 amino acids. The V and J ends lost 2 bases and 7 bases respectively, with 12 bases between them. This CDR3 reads CASSLLETGNSPLHF. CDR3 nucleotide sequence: TGTGCCAGCAGCTTATTGGAGACAGGAAATTCACCCCTCCACTTT.

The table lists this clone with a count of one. DNA for the CDR3: TGTGCCAGCAGCTCCCCCGCTAGACAAGGAATTAATTCACCCCTCCACTTT. Its translation: CASSSPARQGINSPLHF. The genes are TRBV7-9 and TRBJ1-6; no definite D call. Deletions cut 4 bases from V and 6 bases from J, with 19 bases between. The CDR3 length is 17 residues. The germline V gene encodes CDR1 SEHNR and CDR2 FQNEAQ (reference sequence). Together with reference TRBV7-9 and TRBJ1-6, the CDR3 gives the full variable domain: DTGVSQNPRHKITKRGQNVTFRCDPISEHNRLYWYRQTLGQGPEFLTYFQNEAQLEKSRLLSDRFSAERPKGSFSTLEIQRTEQGDSAMYLCASSSPARQGINSPLHFGNGTRLTVT.

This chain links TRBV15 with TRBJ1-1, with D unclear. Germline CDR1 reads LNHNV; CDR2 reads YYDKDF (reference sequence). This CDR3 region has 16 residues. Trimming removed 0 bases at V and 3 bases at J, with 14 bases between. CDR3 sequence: CATSRDGPGGHTEAFF. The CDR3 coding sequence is TGTGCCACCAGCAGAGACGGGCCAGGTGGGCACACTGAAGCTTTCTTT.

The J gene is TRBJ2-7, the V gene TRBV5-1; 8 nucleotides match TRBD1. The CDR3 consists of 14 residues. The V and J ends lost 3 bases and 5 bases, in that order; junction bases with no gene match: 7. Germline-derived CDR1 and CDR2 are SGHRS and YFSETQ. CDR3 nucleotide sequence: TGCGCCAGCAGCTGGAGGACAGGGACCGACGAGCAGTACTTC. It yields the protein CASSWRTGTDEQYF.

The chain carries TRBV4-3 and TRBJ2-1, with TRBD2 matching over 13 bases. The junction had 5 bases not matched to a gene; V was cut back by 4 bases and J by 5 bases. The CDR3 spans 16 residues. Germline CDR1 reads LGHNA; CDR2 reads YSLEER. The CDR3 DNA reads TGCGCCAGCAGCCCTTCCGGGACTAGCGGGAACAATGAGCAGTTCTTC. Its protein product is CASSPSGTSGNNEQFF.

CDR3 nucleotide sequence: TGTGCCAGCAGTGAATTTGCCCCTCTCTATGGCTACACCTTC. This sequence encodes CASSEFAPLYGYTF. V gene TRBV2 combines with J gene TRBJ1-2, with unresolved D. Trimming took off 2 bases at V and 4 bases at J, with 11 bases between the two ends. Germline V lookup: CDR1 SNHLY, CDR2 FYNNEI. This CDR3 spans 14 amino acids.

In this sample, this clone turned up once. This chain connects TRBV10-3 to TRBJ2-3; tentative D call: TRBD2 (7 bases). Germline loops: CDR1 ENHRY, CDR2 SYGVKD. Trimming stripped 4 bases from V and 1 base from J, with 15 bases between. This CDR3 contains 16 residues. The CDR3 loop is CAISAQAGAGTDTQYF. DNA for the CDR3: TGTGCCATCAGTGCGCAGGCGGGGGCAGGCACAGATACGCAGTATTTT.

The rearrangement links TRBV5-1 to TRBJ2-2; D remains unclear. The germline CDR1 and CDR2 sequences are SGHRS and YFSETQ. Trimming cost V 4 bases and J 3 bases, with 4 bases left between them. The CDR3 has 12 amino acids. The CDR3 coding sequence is TGCGCCAGCAGCCACGACACCGGGGAGCTGTTTTTT. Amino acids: CASSHDTGELFF.

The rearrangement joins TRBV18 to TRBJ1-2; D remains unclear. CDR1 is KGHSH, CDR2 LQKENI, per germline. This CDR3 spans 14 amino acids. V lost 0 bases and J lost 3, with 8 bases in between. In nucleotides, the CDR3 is TGTGCCAGCTCACCACCGAACATCTACTATGGCTACACCTTC. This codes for CASSPPNIYYGYTF.

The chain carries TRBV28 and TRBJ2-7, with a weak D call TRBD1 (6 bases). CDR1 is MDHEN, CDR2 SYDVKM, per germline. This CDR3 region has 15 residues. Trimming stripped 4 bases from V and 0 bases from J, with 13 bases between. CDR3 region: CASSSGGQNSYEQYF. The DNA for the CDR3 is TGTGCCAGCAGTTCAGGCGGACAGAACTCCTACGAGCAGTACTTC.

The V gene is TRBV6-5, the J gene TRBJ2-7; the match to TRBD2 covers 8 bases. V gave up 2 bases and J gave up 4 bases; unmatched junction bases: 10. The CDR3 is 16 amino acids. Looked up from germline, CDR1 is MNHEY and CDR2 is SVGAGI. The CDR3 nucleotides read TGTGCCAGCAGTTACCGTGCGAGCGGGAGTCTATACGAGCAGTACTTC. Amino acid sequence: CASSYRASGSLYEQYF.

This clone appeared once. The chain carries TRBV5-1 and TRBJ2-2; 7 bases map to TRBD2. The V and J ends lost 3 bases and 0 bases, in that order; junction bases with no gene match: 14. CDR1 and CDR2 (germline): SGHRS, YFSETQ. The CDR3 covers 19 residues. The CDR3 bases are TGCGCCAGCAGCTCGAAGCCACAATTAGCGGGCGCGAACACCGGGGAGCTGTTTTTT. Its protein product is CASSSKPQLAGANTGELFF.

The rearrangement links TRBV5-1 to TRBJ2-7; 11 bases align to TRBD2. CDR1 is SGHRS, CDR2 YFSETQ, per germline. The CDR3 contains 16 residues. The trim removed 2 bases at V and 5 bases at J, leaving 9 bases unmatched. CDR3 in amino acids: CASSFPSGGTANEQYF. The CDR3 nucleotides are TGCGCCAGCAGCTTTCCTAGCGGGGGGACGGCTAACGAGCAGTACTTC. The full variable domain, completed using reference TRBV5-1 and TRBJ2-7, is KAGVTQTPRYLIKTRGQQVTLSCSPISGHRSVSWYQQTPGQGLQFLFEYFSETQRNKGNFPGRFSGRQFSNSRSEMNVSTLELGDSALYLCASSFPSGGTANEQYFGPGTRLTVT.